Sequencing of this T cell receptor (beta chain) was carried out in a study of blood T cell repertoires in COVID-19. About the study: Recovery meant two consecutive negative NP/OP PCR tests, professional clearance, or resolved symptoms. Samples of COVID-19 (acute and convalescent) were obtained from the United States, Italy and Spain.

Method: immunoSEQ multiplex PCR; TCRdb's copy keeps in-frame clones and lacks some. The sample has 200,000 to 250,000 clones, over 75% seen once. CDR1 is MGHRA, CDR2 YSYEKL, per germline. The V gene lost 3 bases and the J gene lost 8 bases, with 14 bases spanning the gap. The CDR3 loop spans 14 amino acids. Donors were grouped by their self-reported clinical history. Sequencing was carried out using PBMCs or T cells enriched from blood (not recorded which). The clonotype was recovered from a man aged 25 to 45 in a cohort exposed to, infected with or recovered from COVID-19 (not recorded which). The chain uses TRBV4-1 and TRBJ2-1; tentative D call: TRBD2 (5 bases). The CDR3 DNA reads TGCGCCAGCAGCCATGCGGACCTCGGGGATGAGCAGTTCTTC. This gives the protein CASSHADLGDEQFF.